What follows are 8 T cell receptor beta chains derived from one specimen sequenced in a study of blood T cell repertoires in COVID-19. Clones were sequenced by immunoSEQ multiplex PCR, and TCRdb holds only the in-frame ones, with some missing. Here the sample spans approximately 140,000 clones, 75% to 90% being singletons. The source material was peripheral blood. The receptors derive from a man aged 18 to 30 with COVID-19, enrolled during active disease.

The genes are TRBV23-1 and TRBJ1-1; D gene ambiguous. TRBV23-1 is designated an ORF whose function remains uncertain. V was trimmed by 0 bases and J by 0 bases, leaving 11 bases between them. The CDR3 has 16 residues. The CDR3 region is CASSQSQVTMNTEAFF. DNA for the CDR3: TGCGCCAGCAGTCAATCGCAGGTCACAATGAACACTGAAGCTTTCTTT.

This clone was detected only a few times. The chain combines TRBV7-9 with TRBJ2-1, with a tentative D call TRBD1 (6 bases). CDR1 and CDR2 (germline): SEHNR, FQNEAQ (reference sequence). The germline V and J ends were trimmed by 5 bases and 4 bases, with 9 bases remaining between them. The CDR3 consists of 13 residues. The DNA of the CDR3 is TGTGCCAGCAGCCGGACAGCTTACAATGAGCAGTTCTTC. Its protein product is CASSRTAYNEQFF.

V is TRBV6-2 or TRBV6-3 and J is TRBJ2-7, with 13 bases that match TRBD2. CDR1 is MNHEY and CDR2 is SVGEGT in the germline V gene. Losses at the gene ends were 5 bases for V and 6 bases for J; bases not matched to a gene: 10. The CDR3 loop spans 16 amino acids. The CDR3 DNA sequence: TGTGCCAGCAGTCCACCGGGACTAGCGGGACTTCGCGAGCAGTACTTC. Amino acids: CASSPPGLAGLREQYF.

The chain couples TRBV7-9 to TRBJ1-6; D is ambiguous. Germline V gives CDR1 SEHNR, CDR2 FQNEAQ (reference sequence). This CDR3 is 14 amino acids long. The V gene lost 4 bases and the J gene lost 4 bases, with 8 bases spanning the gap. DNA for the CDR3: TGTGCCAGCAGCTCTGCAGTTTATAATTCACCCCTCCACTTT. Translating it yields CASSSAVYNSPLHF.

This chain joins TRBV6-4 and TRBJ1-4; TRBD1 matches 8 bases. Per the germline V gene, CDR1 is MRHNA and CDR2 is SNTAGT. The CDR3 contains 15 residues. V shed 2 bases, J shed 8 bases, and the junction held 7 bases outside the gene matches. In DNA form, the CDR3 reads TGTGCCAGCAGTGACCCGACAGGGGCGTGGGAAAAACTGTTTTTT. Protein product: CASSDPTGAWEKLFF.

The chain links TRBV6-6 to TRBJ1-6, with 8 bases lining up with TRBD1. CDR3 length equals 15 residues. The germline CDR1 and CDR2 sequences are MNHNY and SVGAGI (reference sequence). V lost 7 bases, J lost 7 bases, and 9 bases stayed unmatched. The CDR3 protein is CASNPTGEENSPLHF. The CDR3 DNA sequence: TGTGCCAGCAACCCGACAGGGGAAGAAAATTCACCCCTCCACTTT.

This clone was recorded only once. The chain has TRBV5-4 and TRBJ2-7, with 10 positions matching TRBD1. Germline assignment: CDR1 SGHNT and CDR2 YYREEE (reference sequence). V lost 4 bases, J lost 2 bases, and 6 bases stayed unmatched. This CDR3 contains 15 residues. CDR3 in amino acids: CASSRGQGVAYEQYF. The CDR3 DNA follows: TGTGCCAGCAGCCGAGGACAGGGGGTAGCCTACGAGCAGTACTTC.

The DNA of the CDR3 is TGTGCCAGCACCGGGACAGGGCGCCTCAATGAGCAGTTCTTC. Its translation: CASTGTGRLNEQFF. This chain links TRBV6-5 with TRBJ2-1; 9 nucleotides align to TRBD1. In germline, CDR1 is MNHEY, CDR2 SVGAGI. The CDR3 contains 14 residues. The V segment lost 7 bases and the J segment 6 bases; nucleotides outside the gene matches: 7.